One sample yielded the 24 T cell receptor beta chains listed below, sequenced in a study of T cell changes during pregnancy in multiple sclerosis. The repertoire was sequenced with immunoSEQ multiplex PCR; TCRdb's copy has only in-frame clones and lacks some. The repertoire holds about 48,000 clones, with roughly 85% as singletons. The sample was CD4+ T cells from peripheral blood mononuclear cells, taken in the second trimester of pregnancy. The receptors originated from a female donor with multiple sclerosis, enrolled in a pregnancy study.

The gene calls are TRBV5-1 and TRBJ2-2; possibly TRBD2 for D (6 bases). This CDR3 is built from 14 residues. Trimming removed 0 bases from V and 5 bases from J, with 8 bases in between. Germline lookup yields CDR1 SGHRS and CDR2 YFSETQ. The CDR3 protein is CASSLAAGTGELFF. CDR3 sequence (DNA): TGCGCCAGCAGCTTGGCCGCGGGGACCGGGGAGCTGTTTTTT.

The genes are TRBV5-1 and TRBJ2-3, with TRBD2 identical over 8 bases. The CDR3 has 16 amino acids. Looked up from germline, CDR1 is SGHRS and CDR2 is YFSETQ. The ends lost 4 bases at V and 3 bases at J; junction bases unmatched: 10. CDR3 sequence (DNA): TGCGCCAGCAGCATAAAAGCGGGAGTAGGAACAGATACGCAGTATTTT. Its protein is CASSIKAGVGTDTQYF.

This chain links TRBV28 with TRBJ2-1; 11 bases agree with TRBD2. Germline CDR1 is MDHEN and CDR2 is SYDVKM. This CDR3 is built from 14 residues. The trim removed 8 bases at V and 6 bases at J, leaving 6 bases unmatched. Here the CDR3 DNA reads TGTGCCAGCTTTACTAGCGGGGGTTCCAATGAGCAGTTCTTC. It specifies CASFTSGGSNEQFF.

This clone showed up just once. In DNA form, the CDR3 reads TGTGCCAGCAGTTCCGCCCGGGGGGGGATCGAGCAGTACTTC. The encoded protein is CASSSARGGIEQYF. The chain is built from TRBV6-5 and TRBJ2-7, with 8 nucleotides matching TRBD2. The CDR3 is 14 amino acids. After removal of 4 bases from V and 6 bases from J, the junction contained 8 bases not matched to a gene. Germline V gene data show CDR1 as MNHEY and CDR2 as SVGAGI.

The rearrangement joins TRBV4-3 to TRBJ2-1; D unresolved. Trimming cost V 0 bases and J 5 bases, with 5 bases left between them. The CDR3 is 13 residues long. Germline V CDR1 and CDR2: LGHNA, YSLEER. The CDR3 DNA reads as TGCGCCAGCAGCCAAGAACTTCACAATGAGCAGTTCTTC. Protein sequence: CASSQELHNEQFF.

The CDR3 is CASSTLAGAYEQYF. The CDR3 DNA follows: TGTGCCAGCAGCACATTAGCGGGAGCCTACGAGCAGTACTTC. V gene TRBV11-1 combines with J gene TRBJ2-7; TRBD2 matches at 9 bases. This CDR3 comprises 14 residues. Germline V gene lookup returns CDR1 SGHAT and CDR2 FQDESV (reference sequence). Trimming cost V 5 bases and J 2 bases; bases outside gene matches: 4.

The CDR3 coding sequence is TGTGCCAGCAGCTTCGGACTAGCGGGAGCCGACGAGCAGTACTTC. Encoded protein: CASSFGLAGADEQYF. The chain is built from TRBV11-2 and TRBJ2-7; 13 bases fit TRBD2. The CDR3 totals 15 residues. Germline V gene sequence: CDR1 SGHAT, CDR2 FQNNGV. V was clipped by 3 bases and J by 5 bases; unmatched bases: 4.

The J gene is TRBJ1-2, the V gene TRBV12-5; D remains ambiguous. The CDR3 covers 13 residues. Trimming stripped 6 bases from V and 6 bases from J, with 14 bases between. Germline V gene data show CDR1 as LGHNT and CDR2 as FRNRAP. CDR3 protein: CASGAYPSHGYTF. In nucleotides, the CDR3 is TGTGCTAGTGGAGCGTATCCCTCCCATGGCTACACCTTC. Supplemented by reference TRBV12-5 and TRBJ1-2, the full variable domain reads DARVTQTPRHKVTEMGQEVTMRCQPILGHNTVFWYRQTMMQGLELLAYFRNRAPLDDSGMPKDRFSAEMPDATLATLKIQPSEPRDSAVYFCASGAYPSHGYTFGSGTRLTVV.

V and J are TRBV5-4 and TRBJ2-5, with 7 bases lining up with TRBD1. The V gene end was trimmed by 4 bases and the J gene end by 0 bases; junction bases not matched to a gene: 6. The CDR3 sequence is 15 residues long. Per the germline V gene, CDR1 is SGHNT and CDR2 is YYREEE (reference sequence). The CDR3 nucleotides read TGTGCCAGCAGCCCGACAGGGTCTCACCAAGAGACCCAGTACTTC. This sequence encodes CASSPTGSHQETQYF.

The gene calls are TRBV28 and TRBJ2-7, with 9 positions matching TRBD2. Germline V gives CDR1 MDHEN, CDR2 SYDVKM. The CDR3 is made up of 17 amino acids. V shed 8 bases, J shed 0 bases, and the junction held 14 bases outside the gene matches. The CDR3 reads CASDATSGPGGSYEQYF. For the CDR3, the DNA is TGTGCCAGCGACGCGACTAGCGGCCCAGGAGGCTCCTACGAGCAGTACTTC.

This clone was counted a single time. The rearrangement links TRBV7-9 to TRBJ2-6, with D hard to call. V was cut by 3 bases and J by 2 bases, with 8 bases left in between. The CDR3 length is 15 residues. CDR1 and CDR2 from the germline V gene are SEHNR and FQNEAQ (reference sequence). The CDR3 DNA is TGTGCCAGCAGCTTGGGCACCGCTGGGGCCAACGTCCTGACTTTC. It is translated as CASSLGTAGANVLTF.

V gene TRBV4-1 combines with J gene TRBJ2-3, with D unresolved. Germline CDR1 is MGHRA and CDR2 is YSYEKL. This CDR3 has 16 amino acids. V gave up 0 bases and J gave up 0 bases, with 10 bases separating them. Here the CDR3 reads CASSQEGRTSTDTQYF. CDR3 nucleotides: TGCGCCAGCAGCCAAGAGGGCAGAACTAGCACAGATACGCAGTATTTT.

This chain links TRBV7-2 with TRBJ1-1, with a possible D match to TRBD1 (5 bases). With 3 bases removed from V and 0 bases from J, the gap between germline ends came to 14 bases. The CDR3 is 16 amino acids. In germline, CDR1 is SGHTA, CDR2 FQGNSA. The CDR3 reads CASSLQGGPMNTEAFF. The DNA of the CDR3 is TGTGCCAGCAGCTTGCAGGGAGGCCCGATGAACACTGAAGCTTTCTTT.

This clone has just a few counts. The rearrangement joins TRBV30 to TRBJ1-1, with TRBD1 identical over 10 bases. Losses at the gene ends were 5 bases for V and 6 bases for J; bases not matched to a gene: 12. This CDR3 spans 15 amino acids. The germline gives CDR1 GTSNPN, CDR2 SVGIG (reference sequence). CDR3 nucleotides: TGTGCCTGGCAGTCACCGGGACAGGGGACGGCTGAAGCTTTCTTT. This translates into CAWQSPGQGTAEAFF.

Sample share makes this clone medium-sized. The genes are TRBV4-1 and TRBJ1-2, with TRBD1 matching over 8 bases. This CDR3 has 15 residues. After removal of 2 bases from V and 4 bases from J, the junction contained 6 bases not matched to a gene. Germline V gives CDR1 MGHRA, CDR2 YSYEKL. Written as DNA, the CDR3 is TGCGCCAGCAGCCAAAGGACAGGGCAAGGCTATGGCTACACCTTC. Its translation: CASSQRTGQGYGYTF.

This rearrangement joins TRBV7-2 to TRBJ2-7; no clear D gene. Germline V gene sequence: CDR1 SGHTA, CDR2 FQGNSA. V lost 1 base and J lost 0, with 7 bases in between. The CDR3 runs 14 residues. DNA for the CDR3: TGTGCCAGCAGCTTAGGTGTCCACTCCTACGAGCAGTACTTC. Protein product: CASSLGVHSYEQYF.

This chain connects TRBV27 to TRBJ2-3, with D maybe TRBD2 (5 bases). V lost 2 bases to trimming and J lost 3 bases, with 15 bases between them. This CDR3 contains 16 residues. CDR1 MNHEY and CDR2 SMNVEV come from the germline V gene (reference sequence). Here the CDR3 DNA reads TGTGCCAGCAGTTTAACGAGGTTGGTAGCGACAGATACGCAGTATTTT. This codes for CASSLTRLVATDTQYF.

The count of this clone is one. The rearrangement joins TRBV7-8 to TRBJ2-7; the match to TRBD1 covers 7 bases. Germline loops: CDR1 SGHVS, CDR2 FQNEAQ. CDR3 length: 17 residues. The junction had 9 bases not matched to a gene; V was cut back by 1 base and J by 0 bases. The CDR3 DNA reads TGTGCCAGCAGCTTAGACCCGGGACAGCTTAACTCCTACGAGCAGTACTTC. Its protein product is CASSLDPGQLNSYEQYF.

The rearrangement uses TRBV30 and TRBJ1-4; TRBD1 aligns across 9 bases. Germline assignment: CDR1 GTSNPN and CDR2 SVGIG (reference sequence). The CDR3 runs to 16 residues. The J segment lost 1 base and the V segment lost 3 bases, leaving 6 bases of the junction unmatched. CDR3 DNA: TGTGCCTGGAGCCCGGGACAGGGATTAACTAATGAAAAACTGTTTTTT. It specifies CAWSPGQGLTNEKLFF.

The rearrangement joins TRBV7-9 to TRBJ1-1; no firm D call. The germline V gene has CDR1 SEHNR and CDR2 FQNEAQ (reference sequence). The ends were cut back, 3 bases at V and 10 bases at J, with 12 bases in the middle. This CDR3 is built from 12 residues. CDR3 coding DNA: TGTGCCAGCAGCTTTTCGCACGAGGGAGCTTTCTTT. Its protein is CASSFSHEGAFF.

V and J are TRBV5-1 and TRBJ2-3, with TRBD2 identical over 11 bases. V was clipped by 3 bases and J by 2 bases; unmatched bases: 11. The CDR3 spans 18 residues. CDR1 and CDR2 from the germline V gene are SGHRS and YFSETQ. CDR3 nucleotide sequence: TGCGCCAGCAGCTCGGAAACCGGACTAGCGGGCTTCACAGATACGCAGTATTTT. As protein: CASSSETGLAGFTDTQYF.

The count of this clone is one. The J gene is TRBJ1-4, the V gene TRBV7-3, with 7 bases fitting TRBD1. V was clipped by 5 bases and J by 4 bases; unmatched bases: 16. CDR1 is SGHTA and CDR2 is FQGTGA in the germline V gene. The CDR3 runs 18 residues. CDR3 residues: CASSRRINDRDGNEKLFF. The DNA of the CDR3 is TGTGCCAGCAGCCGCCGCATCAATGACAGGGATGGTAATGAAAAACTGTTTTTT.

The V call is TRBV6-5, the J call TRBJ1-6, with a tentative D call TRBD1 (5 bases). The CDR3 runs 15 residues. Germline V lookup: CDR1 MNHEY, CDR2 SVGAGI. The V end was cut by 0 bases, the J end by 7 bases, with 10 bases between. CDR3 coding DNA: TGTGCCAGCAGTTACTCGGGGCTGAGGAATTCACCCCTCCACTTT. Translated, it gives CASSYSGLRNSPLHF.

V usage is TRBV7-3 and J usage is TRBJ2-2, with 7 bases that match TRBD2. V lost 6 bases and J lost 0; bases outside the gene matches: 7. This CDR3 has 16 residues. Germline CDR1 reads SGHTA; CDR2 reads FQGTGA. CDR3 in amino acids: CASRIQGGTNTGELFF. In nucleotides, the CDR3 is TGTGCCAGCAGGATCCAGGGAGGGACGAACACCGGGGAGCTGTTTTTT. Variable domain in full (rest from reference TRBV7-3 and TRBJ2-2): GAGVSQTPSNKVTEKGKYVELRCDPISGHTALYWYRQSLGQGPEFLIYFQGTGAADDSGLPNDRFFAVRPEGSVSTLKIQRTERGDSAVYLCASRIQGGTNTGELFFGEGSRLTVL.